These 12 T cell receptor beta chains came from one sample sequenced in a study of T cells after yellow fever vaccination. Each CDR3 protein is one row after TCRdb ran MiXCR on the 5' RACE reads. Counted here are around 180,000 distinct CDR3 sequences, roughly 6.4% occurring once; the ten biggest clones make up about 2.7%. The sequencing used CD4+ T cells sorted from PBMCs, collected on the day of the first yellow fever vaccination. Receptor source: a man in his late teens or twenties who received the YFV17D yellow fever vaccine.

The sample holds many counts of this clonotype. This chain uses TRBV20-1 with TRBJ2-1; TRBD2 aligns across 12 bases. The ends lost 7 bases at V and 10 bases at J; junction bases unmatched: 5. The CDR3 runs 12 residues. CDR1 and CDR2 (germline): DFQATT, SNEGSKA (reference sequence). DNA for the CDR3: TGCAGTGAACCCGGGACTAGCGGGGAGCAGTTCTTC. This sequence encodes CSEPGTSGEQFF.

Only a few counts were recorded for this clonotype. The chain is built from TRBV20-1 and TRBJ1-4; D is perhaps TRBD1 (5 bases). This CDR3 is 14 amino acids long. The V end was cut by 0 bases, the J end by 7 bases, with 12 bases between. Per germline, CDR1 DFQATT and CDR2 SNEGSKA (reference sequence). The CDR3 reads CSARDGRAGEKLFF. CDR3 nucleotides: TGCAGTGCTAGAGACGGCAGGGCCGGTGAAAAACTGTTTTTT.

This clonotype was found a few times. The chain uses TRBV7-2 and TRBJ1-6, with 7 bases lining up with TRBD1. Trimming cost V 3 bases and J 4 bases; bases outside gene matches: 6. The CDR3 is made up of 16 amino acids. Germline V gene sequence: CDR1 SGHTA, CDR2 FQGNSA. The CDR3 spells CASSFRGGTYNSPLHF. The CDR3 DNA sequence: TGTGCCAGCAGCTTCAGGGGGGGAACGTATAATTCACCCCTCCACTTT.

This clonotype was detected many times. V and J are TRBV5-1 and TRBJ2-7; maybe TRBD1 (6 bases). The CDR3 covers 15 residues. Germline values: CDR1 SGHRS, CDR2 YFSETQ. V was pared by 2 bases and J by 0 bases, with 12 bases between. In DNA, the CDR3 is TGCGCCAGCAGCTTAGGACAGACGACCTCCTACGAGCAGTACTTC. Its protein is CASSLGQTTSYEQYF. The entire variable domain, with the rest obtained from reference TRBV5-1 and TRBJ2-7, is as follows: KAGVTQTPRYLIKTRGQQVTLSCSPISGHRSVSWYQQTPGQGLQFLFEYFSETQRNKGNFPGRFSGRQFSNSRSEMNVSTLELGDSALYLCASSLGQTTSYEQYFGPGTRLTVT.

V usage is TRBV7-8 and J usage is TRBJ2-3; TRBD2 matches 12 bases. The CDR3 loop spans 15 amino acids. CDR1 and CDR2 from the germline V gene are SGHVS and FQNEAQ. The trim removed 5 bases at V and 4 bases at J, leaving 4 bases unmatched. The CDR3: CASSRTSGVPDTQYF. For the CDR3, the DNA is TGTGCCAGCAGCCGGACTAGCGGGGTCCCAGATACGCAGTATTTT.

The chain joins TRBV6-6 to TRBJ1-2; D might be TRBD1 (5 bases). CDR3 length equals 13 residues. Germline-derived CDR1 and CDR2 are MNHNY and SVGAGI (reference sequence). V was shortened by 8 bases and J by 4 bases, with 14 bases between the two germline ends. The CDR3 here is CASLDRRGYGYTF. The CDR3 bases are TGTGCCAGCCTCGACCGGAGGGGCTATGGCTACACCTTC.

In this sample, this clonotype turned up many times. The V gene is TRBV20-1, the J gene TRBJ2-7; maybe TRBD1 (6 bases). The germline V and J ends were trimmed by 7 bases and 5 bases, with 18 bases remaining between them. CDR3 length: 13 amino acids. Germline values: CDR1 DFQATT, CDR2 SNEGSKA (reference sequence). This CDR3 reads CSGMQGTPNEQYV. Written as DNA, the CDR3 is TGCAGTGGGATGCAGGGGACCCCCAACGAGCAGTACGTC.

This clonotype was observed many times. The chain combines TRBV5-5 with TRBJ2-3; D could derive from TRBD1 or TRBD2 (5 bases each). From germline, CDR1 is SGHKS and CDR2 YYEKEE (reference sequence). Between the trimmed V and J ends, which lost 6 bases and 1 base, there was a span of 15 bases. The CDR3 runs 15 residues. In DNA form, the CDR3 reads TGTGCCAGCACAAGGGAACCGGGACGCACAGATACGCAGTATTTT. Translating it yields CASTREPGRTDTQYF.

This sequence joins TRBV29-1 and TRBJ1-2, with TRBD1 identical over 8 bases. The junction had 4 bases not matched to a gene; V was cut back by 5 bases and J by 8 bases. Germline V lookup: CDR1 SQVTM, CDR2 ANQGSEA. The CDR3 loop spans 11 amino acids. The CDR3 nucleotides are TGCAGCGTTCCAGGGGGCTTCGGCTACACCTTC. It specifies CSVPGGFGYTF.

This clonotype was seen only a few times. V gene TRBV5-1 combines with J gene TRBJ2-1; D not resolved. This CDR3 comprises 12 residues. The V end lost 9 bases, the J end lost 7 bases, and 14 bases lay between the germline ends. Germline-derived CDR1 and CDR2 are SGHRS and YFSETQ. CDR3 loop: CATSKAENEQFF. The CDR3 DNA sequence: TGCGCCACCTCCAAGGCGGAAAATGAGCAGTTCTTC.

The rearrangement uses TRBV4-3 and TRBJ1-1; TRBD1 aligns across 8 bases. CDR1 and CDR2 (germline): LGHNA, YSLEER. The J segment lost 7 bases and the V segment lost 0 bases, leaving 10 bases of the junction unmatched. This CDR3 has 16 residues. The CDR3 DNA reads as TGCGCCAGCAGCCAAGATCCCGGACAGGGCGACCTTGAAGCTTTCTTT. Its protein product is CASSQDPGQGDLEAFF.

The genes are TRBV19 and TRBJ2-6, with TRBD1 matching over 9 bases. The CDR3 has 15 amino acids. Germline CDR1 LNHDA, CDR2 SQIVND (reference sequence). The V and J ends lost 6 bases and 9 bases, in that order; junction bases with no gene match: 9. CDR3 coding DNA: TGTGCCAGTAGGGACAGGGGTGGAGTGGGCAACGTCCTGACTTTC. Amino acid sequence: CASRDRGGVGNVLTF.